This T cell receptor beta chain originates from a study of cytomegalovirus exposure and HLA in healthy donors. About the study: HLA-typed donors contributed approximately 86 million unique TCRs, which were held in an early data release.

In its sample, this clone was seen a few times. V was pared by 3 bases and J by 5 bases, with 20 bases between. CDR1 and CDR2 from the germline V gene are SGDLS and YYNGEE. The CDR3 consists of 16 residues. Primers included in the PCR were 60 Vbeta and 13 Jbeta primers. The data were produced by immunoSEQ multiplex PCR, yet TCRdb's version contains in-frame clones alone and is incomplete. This sample has approximately 85,000 clones, with about 80% found just once. The TCR comes from a man aged 50 or older in good health and CMV-seropositive. Sequencing was performed on PBMCs. The rearrangement uses TRBV9 and TRBJ1-2; no definite D call. Here the CDR3 DNA reads TGTGCCAGCAGCGGAGGGTTGTTTTCGGGAATGTATGGCTACACCTTC. Translated, it gives CASSGGLFSGMYGYTF.